This T cell receptor (beta chain) was sequenced during a study of blood T cell repertoires in COVID-19. Study-wide background: T cells, B-cell-depleted T cells, or PBMCs supplied cDNA or gDNA.

The CDR3 loop spans 18 amino acids. Germline V CDR1 and CDR2: KGHSH, LQKENI. Trimming removed 1 base at V and 6 bases at J, with 22 bases between. Clones were sequenced by immunoSEQ multiplex PCR, and TCRdb holds only the in-frame ones, with some missing. The table shows 170,000 or so clones, with 80% to 85% occurring only once. The chain employs TRBV18 and TRBJ2-1; weak D call: TRBD1 (6 bases). This receptor was taken from a woman aged 65 to 85 with COVID-19, enrolled during active disease. Sequencing was done on a sample of peripheral blood. In DNA form, the CDR3 reads TGTGCCAGCTCACCACTAGCCCCGACAGGTTTGGGTGTCAATGAGCAGTTCTTC. Translating it yields CASSPLAPTGLGVNEQFF. Full variable domain (remainder filled in from reference TRBV18 and TRBJ2-1): NAGVMQNPRHLVRRRGQEARLRCSPMKGHSHVYWYRQLPEEGLKFMVYLQKENIIDESGMPKERFSAEFPKEGPSILRIQQVVRGDSAAYFCASSPLAPTGLGVNEQFFGPGTRLTVL.